The clone carrying this T cell receptor beta chain was seen only once. Its antigen is not identified. The record originates from a study of cytomegalovirus exposure and HLA in healthy donors. Study-level points and caveats: An analysis done earlier found most TCR beta V segments productive about 87% or about 30% of the time. Later analysis suggested links between common viral pathogens and several top significant clusters. In a later analysis, CMV-associated beta chains were mostly HLA-associated, it appeared.

The germline V gene has CDR1 MNHEY and CDR2 SMNVEV (reference sequence). V was cut by 4 bases and J by 5 bases, with 11 bases left in between. The CDR3 has 13 residues. Primers: 60 Vbeta forward and 13 Jbeta reverse. The table came from immunoSEQ multiplex PCR; TCRdb's copy has only in-frame clones and leaves some out. The repertoire holds 190,000 or so clones, with approximately 85% as singletons. The chain couples TRBV27 to TRBJ1-1; perhaps TRBD1 as D (6 bases). The sequence was collected from a woman aged 45 to 65 in good health and CMV-seropositive. Sequencing was done on a sample of PBMCs. The CDR3 loop reads CASSSGGHTEAFF. DNA for the CDR3: TGTGCCAGCAGTTCGGGGGGACATACTGAAGCTTTCTTT.